What follows is one TCR beta chain and its context. The antigen is unknown. The data stem from a study of T cell responses to AZD1222 COVID-19 vaccine. As for the study in general: Timing groups of about 4 and about 12 weeks for second doses were pooled.

Germline V gene lookup returns CDR1 MDHEN and CDR2 SYDVKM. The CDR3 length is 12 residues. V dropped 8 bases and J dropped 1 base, with 8 bases sitting between them. Data came from immunoSEQ multiplex PCR; TCRdb stores just in-frame clones and leaves some out. The table records approximately 130,000 clones, over 85% of them present only once. Study-level results: Unmutated variant regions are reportedly targeted by nearly half of spike-specific TCRs. At baseline, seropositivity was found in only a handful of AZD1222 recipients.

The clonotype comes from an adult in good health. The input for sequencing was peripheral blood, taken on day 0 of AZD1222 vaccination. The chain joins TRBV28 to TRBJ1-1; no firm D call. The CDR3 spells CASLSGNTEAFF. For the CDR3, the DNA is TGTGCCAGCCTGAGCGGGAACACTGAAGCTTTCTTT.